A selection of T cell receptor beta chains follows, all from one sample in a study of T cells in Graves' hyperthyroidism and ophthalmopathy. TCRdb fed the multiplex PCR reads into MiXCR, producing one record per CDR3 protein. The sample includes approximately 330,000 distinct CDR3 sequences, approximately 15% seen only once; the top ten take 34%. The sequenced material came from blood. These receptors all stem from a woman in her thirties or forties with Graves' ophthalmopathy. Each CDR3 is given with its conserved first and last residue. Each record gives: CDR3 length, J gene, D gene, V gene, clone size, CDR3 protein, CDR3 DNA. The D gene is left open where the match is weak. A clone size is listed for some rows: how often the clone was seen (once, few, many), or a class if it is expanded.

14 TRBJ2-7 NA TRBV11-3 NA CASSPGLRSYEQYF TGTGCCAGCAGCCCGGGACTGAGGTCCTACGAGCAGTACTTC
14 TRBJ2-5 TRBD2 TRBV12-3/TRBV12-4 many CASTLGTREGTQYF TGTGCCAGCACCCTAGGGACTAGAGAGGGGACCCAGTACTTC
13 TRBJ1-6 NA TRBV30 once CAWSVNRNSPLHF TGTGCCTGGAGTGTAAATCGGAATTCACCCCTCCACTTT
13 TRBJ2-5 NA TRBV24-1 NA CATSGGIGETQYF TGTGCCACCAGTGGGGGGATCGGGGAGACCCAGTACTTC
16 TRBJ2-7 TRBD1 TRBV5-1 few CASSQGAGRSSYEQYF TGCGCCAGCAGCCAGGGGGCCGGGCGGAGCTCCTACGAGCAGTACTTC
12 TRBJ1-5 NA TRBV20-1 few CSAGIKNQPQHF TGCAGTGCTGGAATAAAAAATCAGCCCCAGCATTTT
17 TRBJ2-1 TRBD2 TRBV28 NA CASSFSPPSGRAAEQFF TGTGCCAGCAGTTTTTCTCCGCCTAGCGGGAGGGCCGCTGAGCAGTTCTTC
15 TRBJ1-2 NA TRBV7-6 few CASSPRGTSVYGYTF TGTGCCAGCAGCCCCCGCGGGACCTCTGTTTACGGCTACACCTTC
18 TRBJ2-1 TRBD2 TRBV7-9 many CASSLTRVGGGLYNEQFF TGTGCCAGCAGCTTAACCAGGGTTGGCGGGGGGCTCTACAATGAGCAGTTCTTC
14 TRBJ1-2 TRBD1 TRBV20-1 NA CSANRDRGNYGYTF TGCAGTGCAAACCGGGACAGGGGGAACTATGGCTACACCTTC
15 TRBJ2-1 NA TRBV6-1 many CASSVKGGTRNEQFF TGTGCCAGCAGTGTCAAGGGGGGCACCCGCAATGAGCAGTTCTTC
16 TRBJ2-3 TRBD2 TRBV20-1 NA CSARGGASGRTDTQYF TGCAGTGCTAGAGGAGGCGCTAGCGGGAGAACAGATACGCAGTATTTT
15 TRBJ2-1 NA TRBV24-1 NA CATSGEVAPYNEQFF TGTGCCACCAGTGGGGAGGTAGCGCCATACAATGAGCAGTTCTTC
12 TRBJ1-5 NA TRBV20-1 NA CSVGTSLQPQHF TGCAGTGTCGGGACCTCCCTACAGCCCCAGCATTTT
14 TRBJ2-1 NA TRBV9 few CASSVVQDGNEQFF TGTGCCAGCAGCGTAGTGCAGGATGGCAATGAGCAGTTCTTC
17 TRBJ2-7 TRBD2 TRBV27 many CASSLRRLAGVSYEQYF TGTGCCAGCAGTTTAAGGCGGCTAGCGGGAGTCTCCTACGAGCAGTACTTC
14 TRBJ2-5 NA TRBV6-1 many CASRGTGRLQTQYF TGTGCCAGCAGGGGTACAGGGAGGTTGCAGACCCAGTACTTC
13 TRBJ1-1 TRBD1 TRBV10-3 NA CAVTGAMNTEAFF TGTGCCGTAACAGGGGCCATGAACACTGAAGCTTTCTTT
14 TRBJ1-1 NA TRBV3-1 many CASSQDGRGPEAFF TGTGCCAGCAGCCAAGATGGGAGGGGACCTGAAGCTTTCTTT
13 TRBJ2-7 NA TRBV2 many CASSDPMDYEQYF TGTGCCAGCAGTGACCCTATGGACTACGAGCAGTACTTC
15 TRBJ2-7 TRBD1 TRBV13 NA CASSPPQGVYYEQYF TGTGCCAGCAGCCCCCCCCAGGGGGTTTACTACGAGCAGTACTTC
14 TRBJ1-3 NA TRBV10-1 many CASSDGSLGNTIYF TGCGCCAGCAGTGATGGCAGTCTTGGAAACACCATATATTTT
15 TRBJ1-1 TRBD1 TRBV6-1 once CASSALREDRVRAPF TGTGCCAGCAGTGCGCTTCGTGAGGACAGGGTACGGGCCCCGTTT
12 TRBJ1-1 NA TRBV20-1 many CSARDDGQMAFF TGCAGTGCTAGAGATGATGGGCAAATGGCTTTCTTT
12 TRBJ2-1 NA TRBV5-1 many CASRRSGDEQFF TGCGCCAGCAGACGTTCAGGGGATGAGCAGTTCTTC
10 TRBJ1-2 NA TRBV20-1 many CSRYTDGYTF TGCAGTAGATATACAGATGGCTACACCTTC
15 TRBJ2-1 TRBD2 TRBV20-1 many CSATGTSGGANEQFF TGCAGTGCCACTGGGACTAGCGGGGGGGCTAATGAGCAGTTCTTC
19 TRBJ2-3 TRBD2 TRBV20-1 many CSARAWGLAGMGHTDTQYF TGCAGTGCTCGAGCGTGGGGACTAGCGGGAATGGGTCACACAGATACGCAGTATTTT
15 TRBJ1-4 NA TRBV11-2 NA CASSPGRLLNEKLFF TGTGCCAGCAGCCCCGGACGGCTCCTTAATGAAAAACTGTTTTTT
17 TRBJ2-1 TRBD2 TRBV20-1 few CSARVASAGVSYNEQFF TGCAGTGCTAGAGTGGCGTCGGCGGGAGTATCCTACAATGAGCAGTTCTTC
13 TRBJ2-7 NA TRBV10-2 many CASSDESSYEQYF TGCGCCAGCAGTGACGAGAGCTCCTACGAGCAGTACTTC
16 TRBJ2-3 NA TRBV6-5 many CASSYSPNLGADTQYF TGTGCCAGCAGTTACTCGCCCAACCTTGGGGCAGATACGCAGTATTTT
18 TRBJ2-1 TRBD2 TRBV19 many CASSTGRTSGRPHWEQFF TGTGCCAGTAGTACGGGAAGGACTAGCGGGAGGCCGCACTGGGAGCAGTTCTTC
14 TRBJ1-1 TRBD1 TRBV15 many CATSRVGQATEAFF TGTGCCACCAGCAGAGTTGGACAGGCCACTGAAGCTTTCTTT
14 TRBJ2-7 TRBD1 TRBV6-5 many CASSYGGQEYEQYF TGTGCCAGCAGTTACGGGGGACAGGAATACGAGCAGTACTTC
15 TRBJ1-5 NA TRBV4-2 few CASSQDPNTNQPQHF TGTGCCAGCAGCCAAGACCCAAACACCAATCAGCCCCAGCATTTT